The clone carrying this TCR beta chain was counted many times. Its antigen is as yet unknown. Attachment of unique molecular identifiers to individual cDNA molecules was performed. TCRdb reanalysed the 5' RACE reads using MiXCR and keeps one entry per CDR3 protein. The data hold tens of thousands of distinct CDR3 sequences, with approximately 4.4% observed a single time. The germline gives CDR1 GTSNPN, CDR2 SVGIG (reference sequence). Trimming took off 3 bases at V and 7 bases at J, with 7 bases between the two ends. The CDR3 consists of 10 residues. This record comes from a study of early T cells in non-severe SARS-CoV-2 infection. In the study overall: Chains were unpaired, as sequencing was done on bulk RNA from unsorted whole blood.

Study-wide points: Matches to VDJdb favored anti-spike CD8 responses and missed private and CD4 specificities.

The chain uses TRBV30 and TRBJ2-7; D is ambiguous. Input material: whole blood. The TCR was taken from an adult who was a healthcare worker with PCR-confirmed SARS-CoV-2 infection or an uninfected control (not recorded which). CDR3 protein: CAWSTEEQYF. The CDR3 nucleotides are TGTGCCTGGAGCACAGAGGAGCAGTACTTC.